This T cell receptor (beta chain) was retrieved from a study of shared clonotypes between healthy human individuals. Points on this clone: A read error may account for a junction end that differs from germline.

Only Caucasian adults living in Nashville, Tennessee made up the donor group. The CDR3 contains 13 residues. Germline CDR1 reads SGHNT; CDR2 reads YENEEA. Template for every sorted-subset replicate PCR totaled around 200 ng DNA, some 30,000 T cell genomes. Using immunoSEQ multiplex PCR, the repertoire was profiled, and TCRdb retains in-frame clones only, with some absent. The sample has about a million clones; 65% to 75% are singletons. Sequenced material: memory CD4+ T cells sorted from blood. Subset denoted: CD45RA-negative fraction. V gene TRBV11-3 combines with J gene TRBJ2-1; 8 positions match TRBD2. This TCR derives from a man aged 18 to 35 in good health. The CDR3, as DNA: TGTGCCAGCAGCCTAGATTCGGGGGGGCCCAAGTTCTTC. It translates to CASSLDSGGPKFF.